Below are 18 T cell receptor beta chains sequenced from a single sample in a study of shared clonotypes between healthy human individuals. Here immunoSEQ multiplex PCR was the method, and the copy in TCRdb shows in-frame clones only, minus some. Of roughly 2 million clones detected, nearly 97% appear once; the ten largest clones hold less than 0.15%. Sequencing input: naive CD4+ T cells sorted from blood. As to subset: CD45RA+ positively selected. The receptors stem from a man aged 18 to 35 in good health.

On this clone itself: One junction end does not reproduce the germline sequence, and a read error may be involved. The chain carries TRBV2 and TRBJ1-1; weak D call: TRBD1 (5 bases). This CDR3 spans 14 amino acids. Germline-derived CDR1 and CDR2 are SNHLY and FYNNEI. CDR3 sequence (DNA): TGTGCCAGCAGTGAACAGGGATCGGAGACTGGAGCTTTCTTT. Protein product: CASSEQGSETGAFF. The variable domain in full, completed from reference TRBV2 and TRBJ1-1, reads EPEVTQTPSHQVTQMGQEVILRCVPISNHLYFYWYRQILGQKVEFLVSFYNNEISEKSEIFDDQFSVERPDGSNFTLKIRSTKLEDSAMYFCASSEQGSETGAFFGQGTRLTVV.

Comments on this clone: The identical CDR3 is also encoded by other nucleotide sequences in the sample. This chain links TRBV2 with TRBJ2-7, with D perhaps matching TRBD2 (7 bases). The CDR3 spans 14 residues. V gave up 4 bases and J gave up 3 bases, with 13 bases separating them. The V gene's germline CDR1 is SNHLY and CDR2 FYNNEI. The CDR3: CASSARGHSYEQYF. In DNA, the CDR3 is TGTGCCAGCAGTGCGCGGGGGCATAGCTACGAGCAGTACTTC. Supplemented by reference TRBV2 and TRBJ2-7, the full variable domain reads EPEVTQTPSHQVTQMGQEVILRCVPISNHLYFYWYRQILGQKVEFLVSFYNNEISEKSEIFDDQFSVERPDGSNFTLKIRSTKLEDSAMYFCASSARGHSYEQYFGPGTRLTVT.

A note on this clone: The sample contains more than one DNA sequence encoding this CDR3. This chain uses TRBV5-4 with TRBJ1-4; D gene unclear. Germline CDR1 and CDR2: SGHNT and YYREEE (reference sequence). CDR3 size: 15 residues. Trimming took 4 bases from V and 0 from J, leaving 10 bases between them. CDR3 nucleotide sequence: TGTGCCAGCAGCCCCTCTGGGGCAACTAATGAAAAACTGTTTTTT. The encoded protein is CASSPSGATNEKLFF.

This clone showed up just a few times. The chain couples TRBV7-3 to TRBJ2-5; TRBD2 agrees at 7 bases. CDR1 SGHTA and CDR2 FQGTGA come from the germline V gene. CDR3 length: 15 residues. V was clipped by 0 bases and J by 9 bases; unmatched bases: 10. CDR3: CASSLTGEGRDPQYF. The CDR3 DNA reads TGTGCCAGCAGCTTAACCGGGGAGGGGCGAGATCCCCAGTACTTC.

The chain combines TRBV18 with TRBJ1-2; possibly TRBD1 for D (6 bases). The CDR3 length is 15 residues. Trimming took off 1 base at V and 5 bases at J, with 14 bases between the two ends. Per the germline V gene, CDR1 is KGHSH and CDR2 is LQKENI. CDR3 in DNA: TGTGCCAGCTCACCACGGGGGGCGCAGGGGTATGGCTACACCTTC. Translation gives CASSPRGAQGYGYTF.

The sample holds one count of this clone. V gene TRBV5-1 combines with J gene TRBJ2-1; tentative D call: TRBD2 (6 bases). The germline V and J ends were trimmed by 0 bases and 7 bases, with 14 bases remaining between them. Germline lookup yields CDR1 SGHRS and CDR2 YFSETQ. The CDR3 sequence is 15 residues long. CDR3 sequence reads: CASSLARGFGNEQFF. The DNA for the CDR3 is TGCGCCAGCAGCTTGGCACGGGGGTTTGGGAATGAGCAGTTCTTC.

The rearrangement joins TRBV6-5 to TRBJ1-3; D gene ambiguous. This CDR3 is built from 16 residues. V shed 0 bases and J shed 0 bases, with 9 bases lying between them. The germline CDR1 and CDR2 sequences are MNHEY and SVGAGI. For the CDR3, the DNA is TGTGCCAGCAGTTACTCGTGGCGGTCCTCTGGAAACACCATATATTTT. It yields the protein CASSYSWRSSGNTIYF.

This clone was detected only a few times. The V and J genes are TRBV7-8 and TRBJ1-6, with unresolved D. In germline, CDR1 is SGHVS, CDR2 FQNEAQ. CDR3 size: 13 residues. V lost 1 base and J lost 10, with 8 bases in between. The CDR3 sequence: CASSLVRASPLHF. CDR3 nucleotides: TGTGCCAGCAGCTTAGTGAGAGCCTCACCCCTCCACTTT.

The rearrangement joins TRBV19 to TRBJ2-2; tentative D call: TRBD1 (5 bases). V was clipped by 6 bases and J by 2 bases, with 10 bases between them. The V gene's germline CDR1 is LNHDA and CDR2 SQIVND (reference sequence). The CDR3 covers 14 residues. The CDR3 here is CASSSRGNTGELFF. The CDR3 region has the DNA TGTGCCAGTAGCTCAAGGGGAAACACCGGGGAGCTGTTTTTT.

Comment on this clone: Other DNA sequences in the same sample also yield this CDR3. This chain joins TRBV6-1 and TRBJ1-2; no definite D call. V lost 3 bases to trimming and J lost 5 bases, with 7 bases between them. The germline gives CDR1 MNHNS, CDR2 SASEGT. The CDR3 extends over 12 amino acids. CDR3 residues: CASSDGFYGYTF. For the CDR3, the DNA is TGTGCCAGCAGTGATGGGTTTTATGGCTACACCTTC.

The J gene is TRBJ2-7, the V gene TRBV6-5, with TRBD1 matching over 7 bases. This CDR3 comprises 12 residues. V lost 10 bases to trimming and J lost 6 bases; unmatched junction nucleotides: 9. CDR1 is MNHEY, CDR2 SVGAGI, per germline. The CDR3 sequence: CATNDRAGEQYF. CDR3 DNA: TGTGCCACGAACGACAGGGCCGGCGAGCAGTACTTC.

This clone showed up just a few times. The chain has TRBV6-1 and TRBJ1-5; no reliable D call. Trimming removed 4 bases at V and 2 bases at J, with 12 bases between. The V gene's germline CDR1 is MNHNS and CDR2 SASEGT. The CDR3 is 15 amino acids. CDR3 residues: CASSVVLPGNQPQHF. The CDR3 DNA sequence: TGTGCCAGCAGTGTTGTCCTTCCGGGCAATCAGCCCCAGCATTTT.

This clone is a singleton in its sample. The rearrangement joins TRBV2 to TRBJ1-2, with a possible D match to TRBD1 (6 bases). This CDR3 contains 15 residues. The germline gives CDR1 SNHLY, CDR2 FYNNEI. The V end lost 1 base, the J end lost 5 bases, and 14 bases lay between the germline ends. Written as DNA, the CDR3 is TGTGCCAGCAGTGAAGACAGGGCCGGGAGGTATGGCTACACCTTC. Protein sequence: CASSEDRAGRYGYTF.

The rearrangement joins TRBV5-6 to TRBJ1-2, with D uncertain. CDR1 SGHDT and CDR2 YYEEEE come from the germline V gene. The CDR3 contains 15 residues. V lost 4 bases to trimming and J lost 2 bases, with 15 bases between them. CDR3: CASSSPTVGNYGYTF. The CDR3 DNA is TGTGCCAGCAGCAGTCCGACCGTGGGGAACTATGGCTACACCTTC.

The chain combines TRBV5-6 with TRBJ1-2; possible D gene TRBD1, 6 bases. The V and J ends lost 2 bases and 2 bases respectively, with 10 bases between them. CDR1 is SGHDT and CDR2 is YYEEEE in the germline V gene. CDR3 size: 14 residues. In DNA, the CDR3 is TGTGCCAGCAGCTTACCAGGGGAGAACTATGGCTACACCTTC. It codes for CASSLPGENYGYTF.

V is TRBV4-1 and J is TRBJ2-5, with TRBD1 as a possible D gene (6 bases). This CDR3 is 13 amino acids long. Germline V gene data show CDR1 as MGHRA and CDR2 as YSYEKL. V gave up 4 bases and J gave up 1 base, with 7 bases separating them. The DNA of the CDR3 is TGCGCCAGCAGCCGACAGGTCCAAGAGACCCAGTACTTC. The encoded protein is CASSRQVQETQYF.

The chain combines TRBV2 with TRBJ2-5; D assignment may be TRBD1 or TRBD2 (6 bases each). The CDR3 totals 15 residues. Germline V gene lookup returns CDR1 SNHLY and CDR2 FYNNEI. Trimming took off 2 bases at V and 5 bases at J, with 15 bases between the two ends. As DNA, the CDR3 is TGTGCCAGCAGTGAATGGGTACAGGGAGGCGAGACCCAGTACTTC. It encodes CASSEWVQGGETQYF.

The chain uses TRBV18 and TRBJ2-4; tentatively, D is TRBD2 (6 bases). The germline gives CDR1 KGHSH, CDR2 LQKENI. This CDR3 has 14 amino acids. The germline V and J ends were trimmed by 2 bases and 5 bases, with 10 bases remaining between them. CDR3 nucleotides: TGTGCCAGCTCACCAAGGGGAGGCGAAAACATTCAGTACTTC. Its translation is CASSPRGGENIQYF.